This entry lists 9 T cell receptor beta chains sequenced from one sample in a study of OX40 agonist ivuxolimab in advanced cancers. Here immunoSEQ multiplex PCR was the method, and the copy in TCRdb shows in-frame clones only, minus some. In the table there are some 50,000 clones, 75% to 80% of which are singletons. The source material was CD4+ or CD8+ T cells sorted from blood, sampled in a trial of the OX40 agonist ivuxolimab. The receptors shown here come from an adult with an advanced solid tumor such as melanoma, head and neck, liver or kidney cancer.

The chain combines TRBV7-9 with TRBJ1-3; D is uncertain. Deletions cut 5 bases from V and 0 bases from J, with 14 bases between. The CDR3 spans 16 residues. The germline CDR1 and CDR2 sequences are SEHNR and FQNEAQ (reference sequence). CDR3 in amino acids: CASSPPRRYSGNTIYF. CDR3 sequence (DNA): TGTGCCAGCAGCCCCCCCAGGCGCTACTCTGGAAACACCATATATTTT.

The V call is TRBV19, the J call TRBJ2-5; 12 positions agree with TRBD2. The germline V gene encodes CDR1 LNHDA and CDR2 SQIVND (reference sequence). V trimming: 6 bases; J trimming: 4 bases; junction bases outside the gene matches: 6. This CDR3 region has 15 residues. The CDR3 DNA follows: TGTGCCAGTAGCGAGACTAGCGGGAGCGTAGAGACCCAGTACTTC. Translating it yields CASSETSGSVETQYF.

This clone was seen once. The V gene is TRBV11-2, the J gene TRBJ2-1; no clear D gene. The V and J ends lost 0 bases and 7 bases respectively, with 7 bases between them. The CDR3 runs to 13 residues. CDR1 is SGHAT and CDR2 is FQNNGV in the germline V gene. The CDR3 sequence is CASSLDRNNEQFF. As DNA, the CDR3 is TGTGCCAGCAGCTTAGACAGAAATAATGAGCAGTTCTTC.

The count of this clone is one. The CDR3 reads CASSMSGTVSSPLHF. CDR3 in DNA: TGTGCCAGTAGTATGTCCGGGACAGTTAGTTCACCCCTCCACTTT. The chain is built from TRBV19 and TRBJ1-6; 7 bases are a match to TRBD1. The CDR3 is 15 residues long. V lost 3 bases to trimming and J lost 9 bases; unmatched junction nucleotides: 8. Per the germline V gene, CDR1 is LNHDA and CDR2 is SQIVND (reference sequence).

The rearrangement uses TRBV4-3 and TRBJ2-1; D is unresolved. This CDR3 spans 14 amino acids. Germline values: CDR1 LGHNA, CDR2 YSLEER. V was shortened by 0 bases and J by 4 bases, with 7 bases between the two germline ends. The CDR3 nucleotides are TGCGCCAGCAGCCAAGACATGGCTTACAATGAGCAGTTCTTC. Translation: CASSQDMAYNEQFF.

This chain connects TRBV5-5 to TRBJ1-1; D is ambiguous. The germline CDR1 and CDR2 sequences are SGHKS and YYEKEE (reference sequence). CDR3 length: 13 amino acids. V was cut by 0 bases and J by 7 bases, with 10 bases left in between. CDR3 DNA sequence: TGTGCCAGCAGCTTGGCCGGGCCAGATGAAGCTTTCTTT. Protein: CASSLAGPDEAFF. Full variable domain (missing parts from reference TRBV5-5 and TRBJ1-1): DAGVTQSPTHLIKTRGQQVTLRCSPISGHKSVSWYQQVLGQGPQFIFQYYEKEERGRGNFPDRFSARQFPNYSSELNVNALLLGDSALYLCASSLAGPDEAFFGQGTRLTVV.

This clone was counted once. The chain links TRBV5-1 to TRBJ1-1; maybe TRBD1 (5 bases). CDR3 length equals 14 residues. Germline values: CDR1 SGHRS, CDR2 YFSETQ. Between the trimmed V and J ends, which lost 4 bases and 3 bases, there was a span of 13 bases. The CDR3 nucleotides are TGCGCCAGCAGCCGTACGGGGCAGCACACTGAAGCTTTCTTT. It encodes CASSRTGQHTEAFF.

This sequence joins TRBV6-5 and TRBJ2-3; D gene uncertain. V was clipped by 6 bases and J by 6 bases, with 16 bases between them. This CDR3 has 14 amino acids. Germline values: CDR1 MNHEY, CDR2 SVGAGI. The CDR3 bases are TGTGCCAGCAGCCCATCCGCCGCCGCGGATACGCAGTATTTT. This sequence encodes CASSPSAAADTQYF.

The rearrangement uses TRBV11-2 and TRBJ2-5; 8 bases line up with TRBD1. The CDR3 sequence is 15 residues long. J was trimmed by 5 bases and V by 0 bases; bases with no gene match: 5. Per the germline V gene, CDR1 is SGHAT and CDR2 is FQNNGV. The CDR3 region is CASSLEVTGAETQYF. CDR3 DNA: TGTGCCAGCAGCTTAGAAGTGACAGGGGCGGAGACCCAGTACTTC.